This T cell receptor (beta chain) came from a study of cytomegalovirus exposure and HLA in healthy donors. The PCR employed 60 Vbeta primers together with 13 Jbeta primers. Using immunoSEQ multiplex PCR, the repertoire was profiled, and TCRdb retains in-frame clones only, with some absent. The data hold approximately 150,000 clones, with around 78% observed a single time. This clone appeared a few times. Its antigen is still unknown. General study results and limits: Association of a missense DCLRE1C variant with TCR beta V- and J-gene trimming was reported in a later analysis. Exclusion as indistinguishable affected some V segments, including TRBV6-2 and TRBV6-3.

J gave up 3 bases and V 4 bases, and 10 bases lay outside the gene matches. Germline assignment: CDR1 MGHRA and CDR2 YSYEKL. The length of the CDR3 is 17 residues. The TCR comes from a man in his forties in good health and CMV-seronegative. The J gene is TRBJ2-2, the V gene TRBV4-1, with 8 bases fitting TRBD1. The sequenced sample consisted of PBMCs. CDR3 protein: CASSPQDTGGHTGELFF. The CDR3 DNA reads TGCGCCAGCAGCCCACAGGATACAGGGGGACACACCGGGGAGCTGTTTTTT.